The 13 T cell receptor beta chains below were found in one sample sequenced in a study of graft-versus-host responses after intestinal transplantation. Their recognized antigens are unknown. Method: immunoSEQ multiplex PCR; TCRdb's copy keeps in-frame clones and lacks some. The table shows about 35,000 clones, with 93% occurring only once. The sequencing used unstimulated CD8+ T cells sorted from spleen or lymph node cells, collected before transplant. The receptors come from a human donor who was the organ donor for an intestinal transplant.

V usage is TRBV5-6 and J usage is TRBJ2-1; no firm D call. In germline, CDR1 is SGHDT, CDR2 YYEEEE. V gave up 3 bases and J gave up 7 bases, with 11 bases separating them. The CDR3 is 13 amino acids. The CDR3 nucleotides read TGTGCCAGCAGCTCGCGAGTCCCAAATGAGCAGTTCTTC. It specifies CASSSRVPNEQFF.

The chain links TRBV10-3 to TRBJ1-1; 8 bases line up with TRBD1. Germline loops: CDR1 ENHRY, CDR2 SYGVKD. The V gene end was trimmed by 10 bases and the J gene end by 4 bases; junction bases not matched to a gene: 8. This CDR3 has 13 residues. This CDR3 reads CASEETGATEAFF. The CDR3, as DNA: TGTGCCAGTGAAGAGACAGGGGCCACTGAAGCTTTCTTT.

V usage is TRBV19 and J usage is TRBJ1-5; TRBD1 agrees at 7 bases. The V segment lost 7 bases and the J segment 0 bases; nucleotides outside the gene matches: 3. The germline V gene encodes CDR1 LNHDA and CDR2 SQIVND (reference sequence). The CDR3 covers 14 residues. The CDR3 here is CASTGTDSNQPQHF. DNA for the CDR3: TGTGCCAGTACCGGGACAGATAGCAATCAGCCCCAGCATTTT.

This sequence joins TRBV4-1 and TRBJ1-1; D might be TRBD1 (5 bases). The CDR3 is made up of 14 amino acids. The germline V gene has CDR1 MGHRA and CDR2 YSYEKL. With 4 bases removed from V and 3 bases from J, the gap between germline ends came to 12 bases. CDR3 sequence reads: CASSRHGGDTEAFF. In nucleotides, the CDR3 is TGCGCCAGCAGCCGCCATGGAGGGGACACTGAAGCTTTCTTT.

The chain employs TRBV15 and TRBJ2-1; D tentatively fits TRBD1 or TRBD2 (5 bases each). The germline V gene has CDR1 LNHNV and CDR2 YYDKDF (reference sequence). V shed 4 bases and J shed 7 bases, with 17 bases lying between them. The CDR3 loop spans 15 amino acids. The CDR3 region has the DNA TGTGCCACCAGCAAAACCGGGGCTAGGAAGAATGAGCAGTTCTTC. This sequence encodes CATSKTGARKNEQFF. Looking up the rest from reference TRBV15 and TRBJ2-1 gives the full variable domain: DAMVIQNPRYQVTQFGKPVTLSCSQTLNHNVMYWYQQKSSQAPKLLFHYYDKDFNNEADTPDNFQSRRPNTSFCFLDIRSPGLGDTAMYLCATSKTGARKNEQFFGPGTRLTVL.

The J gene is TRBJ1-2, the V gene TRBV27; 7 bases fit TRBD1. The V gene's germline CDR1 is MNHEY and CDR2 SMNVEV (reference sequence). V trimming: 10 bases; J trimming: 5 bases; junction bases outside the gene matches: 16. The CDR3 totals 15 residues. This chain's CDR3 is CATRGGAGHRYGYTF. CDR3 DNA sequence: TGTGCCACCAGAGGGGGCGCGGGACATCGTTATGGCTACACCTTC.

This clone was picked up one time. This rearrangement joins TRBV10-3 to TRBJ2-5; 8 bases are shared with TRBD1. The J call could be wrong; TRBJ2-7 is a better fit for the DNA end. CDR3 size: 13 residues. Germline CDR1 reads ENHRY; CDR2 reads SYGVKD. Here the CDR3 reads CAISDGQGDEQYF. In nucleotides, the CDR3 is TGTGCCATCAGTGACGGACAGGGCGACGAGCAGTACTTC.

The rearrangement links TRBV7-2 to TRBJ2-1, with 8 bases lining up with TRBD2. Trimming cost V 5 bases and J 0 bases; bases outside gene matches: 3. This CDR3 contains 15 residues. The germline gives CDR1 SGHTA, CDR2 FQGNSA. The CDR3 is CASSPGLASYNEQFF. In nucleotides, the CDR3 is TGTGCCAGCAGCCCAGGACTAGCCTCCTACAATGAGCAGTTCTTC. Variable domain in full (rest from reference TRBV7-2 and TRBJ2-1): GAGVSQSPSNKVTEKGKDVELRCDPISGHTALYWYRQSLGQGLEFLIYFQGNSAPDKSGLPSDRFSAERTGGSVSTLTIQRTQQEDSAVYLCASSPGLASYNEQFFGPGTRLTVL.

The gene calls are TRBV6-5 and TRBJ2-1; 7 bases line up with TRBD1. Germline CDR1 is MNHEY and CDR2 is SVGAGI. The CDR3 has 13 residues. The V segment lost 3 bases and the J segment 10 bases; nucleotides outside the gene matches: 6. In nucleotides, the CDR3 is TGTGCCAGCAGTTATGCCCACAGGGGAGAGCAGTTCTTC. Protein sequence: CASSYAHRGEQFF.

The chain couples TRBV14 to TRBJ2-5, with 8 bases aligning to TRBD2. The CDR3 is 15 amino acids. Looked up from germline, CDR1 is SGHDN and CDR2 is FVKESK. V gave up 3 bases and J gave up 4 bases; unmatched junction bases: 7. The CDR3 DNA is TGTGCCAGCAGCCAGAAGATAGCGGGACGAGAGACCCAGTACTTC. This codes for CASSQKIAGRETQYF.

The chain has TRBV4-1 and TRBJ2-7; 11 bases match TRBD2. This CDR3 is 15 amino acids long. The germline gives CDR1 MGHRA, CDR2 YSYEKL. Trimming at V came to 1 base and at J to 5 bases, leaving 4 bases not matched to a gene. The CDR3 sequence: CASSQGTSGSHEQYF. CDR3 nucleotide sequence: TGCGCCAGCAGCCAAGGGACTAGCGGGTCCCACGAGCAGTACTTC.

The sample holds one count of this clone. The V call is TRBV15, the J call TRBJ1-5; D is ambiguous. V lost 0 bases, J lost 4 bases, and 10 bases lay in between. Germline V lookup: CDR1 LNHNV, CDR2 YYDKDF (reference sequence). CDR3 length: 15 amino acids. CDR3 loop: CATSRDPGLNQPQHF. DNA of the CDR3: TGTGCCACCAGCAGAGATCCGGGCCTTAATCAGCCCCAGCATTTT.

The chain joins TRBV9 to TRBJ2-1, with TRBD2 matching 11 bases. This CDR3 region has 15 residues. Germline V gene data show CDR1 as SGDLS and CDR2 as YYNGEE. J gave up 7 bases and V 1 base, and 4 bases lay outside the gene matches. The CDR3 protein is CASSVPLAGVNEQFF. CDR3 bases: TGTGCCAGCAGCGTACCACTAGCGGGAGTGAATGAGCAGTTCTTC.